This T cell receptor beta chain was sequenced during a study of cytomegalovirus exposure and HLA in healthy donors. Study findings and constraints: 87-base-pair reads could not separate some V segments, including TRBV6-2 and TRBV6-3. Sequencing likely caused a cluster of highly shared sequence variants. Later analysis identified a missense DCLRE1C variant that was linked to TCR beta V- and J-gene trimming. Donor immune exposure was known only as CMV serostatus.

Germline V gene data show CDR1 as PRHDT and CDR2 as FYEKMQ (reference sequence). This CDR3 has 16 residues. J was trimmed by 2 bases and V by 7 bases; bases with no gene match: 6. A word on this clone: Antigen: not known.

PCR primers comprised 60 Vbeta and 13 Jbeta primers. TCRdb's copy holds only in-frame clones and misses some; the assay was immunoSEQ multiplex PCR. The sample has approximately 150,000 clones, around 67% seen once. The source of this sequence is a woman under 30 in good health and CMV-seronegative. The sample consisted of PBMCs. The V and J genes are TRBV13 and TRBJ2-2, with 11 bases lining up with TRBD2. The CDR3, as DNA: TGTGCCAGCACCCTCACTAGCGGGAGAAACACCGGGGAGCTGTTTTTT. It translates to CASTLTSGRNTGELFF.